One sample yielded the 5 T cell receptor beta chains listed below, sequenced in a study of blood T cell repertoires in COVID-19. Some clones are missing from TCRdb's copy, which holds only in-frame ones; the method was immunoSEQ multiplex PCR. The profile covers about 150,000 clones, with approximately 81% appearing a single time and 10% taken by the ten largest. The sample was peripheral blood. These receptor sequences come from a woman older than 75 with active or convalescent COVID-19.

The chain is built from TRBV5-1 and TRBJ2-7; TRBD2 aligns across 9 bases. Germline values: CDR1 SGHRS, CDR2 YFSETQ. The CDR3 consists of 14 residues. The trim removed 3 bases at V and 3 bases at J, leaving 4 bases unmatched. Here the CDR3 reads CASSSLAGDYEQYF. The CDR3 DNA reads TGCGCCAGCAGCTCGTTAGCGGGGGACTACGAGCAGTACTTC.

The rearrangement links TRBV3-1 (or the pseudogene TRBV3-2) to TRBJ1-1; no definite D call. Trimming pared 1 base from V and 3 bases from J, leaving 6 bases between. The germline gives CDR1 LGHDT, CDR2 YNNKEL (reference sequence). CDR3 size: 13 residues. CDR3: CASSQVGHTEAFF. Here the CDR3 DNA reads TGTGCCAGCAGCCAAGTTGGGCACACTGAAGCTTTCTTT.

The CDR3 DNA follows: TGTGCCACCTCCGCCGGACAGGGGGCTTCTCAGCCCCAGCATTTT. It encodes CATSAGQGASQPQHF. The chain uses TRBV2 and TRBJ1-5; 11 nucleotides agree with TRBD1. CDR1 is SNHLY, CDR2 FYNNEI, per germline. V dropped 10 bases and J dropped 6; count of bases not matched to a gene: 11. CDR3 length: 15 residues.

This chain links TRBV5-4 with TRBJ1-2; TRBD1 matches at 11 bases. Losses at the gene ends were 4 bases for V and 3 bases for J; bases not matched to a gene: 8. The germline V gene encodes CDR1 SGHNT and CDR2 YYREEE (reference sequence). This CDR3 is 16 amino acids long. The CDR3 sequence is CASSQDRGQSYYGYTF. CDR3 in DNA: TGTGCCAGCAGCCAGGACAGGGGGCAGAGTTACTATGGCTACACCTTC.

V gene TRBV6-6 combines with J gene TRBJ1-2, with 8 bases lining up with TRBD1. With V trimmed by 5 bases and J by 8 bases, 13 bases remained unmatched. The CDR3 is made up of 15 amino acids. Per the germline V gene, CDR1 is MNHNY and CDR2 is SVGAGI (reference sequence). The CDR3 DNA follows: TGTGCCAGCAGTCCACCGGGACAGGACGCACGGGGCTACACCTTC. Protein sequence: CASSPPGQDARGYTF.